Listed here is a single T cell receptor (beta chain). The data were taken from a study of blood T cell repertoires in COVID-19. Across the study: Collection of acute and convalescent COVID-19 samples took place in the United States, Italy and Spain.

Only in-frame clones appear in the TCRdb table, and some are missing; sequencing was by immunoSEQ multiplex PCR. Here the sample spans a few hundred thousand clones, approximately 87% being singletons. The V and J ends lost 2 bases and 2 bases, in that order; junction bases with no gene match: 4. Germline CDR1 is SGHDT and CDR2 is YYEEEE. The CDR3 spans 15 residues. The sequence derives from a man aged 60-69 years who had recovered from COVID-19. Material for sequencing was peripheral blood. This rearrangement joins TRBV5-6 to TRBJ2-1; 7 bases are a match to TRBD1. Here the CDR3 reads CASSFRDRAYNEQFF. CDR3 coding DNA: TGTGCCAGCAGCTTCCGGGACAGAGCCTACAATGAGCAGTTCTTC.